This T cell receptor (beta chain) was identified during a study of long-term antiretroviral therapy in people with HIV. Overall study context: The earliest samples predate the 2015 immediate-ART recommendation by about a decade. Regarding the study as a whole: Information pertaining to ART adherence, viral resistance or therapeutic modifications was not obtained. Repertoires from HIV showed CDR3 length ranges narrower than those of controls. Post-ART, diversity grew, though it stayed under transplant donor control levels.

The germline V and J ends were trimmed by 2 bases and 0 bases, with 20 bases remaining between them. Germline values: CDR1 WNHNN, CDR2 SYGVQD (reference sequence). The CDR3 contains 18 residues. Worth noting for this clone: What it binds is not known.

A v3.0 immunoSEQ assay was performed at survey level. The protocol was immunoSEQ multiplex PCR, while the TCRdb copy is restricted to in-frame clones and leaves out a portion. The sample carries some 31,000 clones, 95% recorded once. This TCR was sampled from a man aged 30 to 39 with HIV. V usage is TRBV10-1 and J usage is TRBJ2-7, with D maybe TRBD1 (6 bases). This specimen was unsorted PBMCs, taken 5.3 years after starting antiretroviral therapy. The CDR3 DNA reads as TGCGCCAGCAGTGAGGTCCCCAGGGGCACTTACAGCTCCTACGAGCAGTACTTC. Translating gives CASSEVPRGTYSSYEQYF.